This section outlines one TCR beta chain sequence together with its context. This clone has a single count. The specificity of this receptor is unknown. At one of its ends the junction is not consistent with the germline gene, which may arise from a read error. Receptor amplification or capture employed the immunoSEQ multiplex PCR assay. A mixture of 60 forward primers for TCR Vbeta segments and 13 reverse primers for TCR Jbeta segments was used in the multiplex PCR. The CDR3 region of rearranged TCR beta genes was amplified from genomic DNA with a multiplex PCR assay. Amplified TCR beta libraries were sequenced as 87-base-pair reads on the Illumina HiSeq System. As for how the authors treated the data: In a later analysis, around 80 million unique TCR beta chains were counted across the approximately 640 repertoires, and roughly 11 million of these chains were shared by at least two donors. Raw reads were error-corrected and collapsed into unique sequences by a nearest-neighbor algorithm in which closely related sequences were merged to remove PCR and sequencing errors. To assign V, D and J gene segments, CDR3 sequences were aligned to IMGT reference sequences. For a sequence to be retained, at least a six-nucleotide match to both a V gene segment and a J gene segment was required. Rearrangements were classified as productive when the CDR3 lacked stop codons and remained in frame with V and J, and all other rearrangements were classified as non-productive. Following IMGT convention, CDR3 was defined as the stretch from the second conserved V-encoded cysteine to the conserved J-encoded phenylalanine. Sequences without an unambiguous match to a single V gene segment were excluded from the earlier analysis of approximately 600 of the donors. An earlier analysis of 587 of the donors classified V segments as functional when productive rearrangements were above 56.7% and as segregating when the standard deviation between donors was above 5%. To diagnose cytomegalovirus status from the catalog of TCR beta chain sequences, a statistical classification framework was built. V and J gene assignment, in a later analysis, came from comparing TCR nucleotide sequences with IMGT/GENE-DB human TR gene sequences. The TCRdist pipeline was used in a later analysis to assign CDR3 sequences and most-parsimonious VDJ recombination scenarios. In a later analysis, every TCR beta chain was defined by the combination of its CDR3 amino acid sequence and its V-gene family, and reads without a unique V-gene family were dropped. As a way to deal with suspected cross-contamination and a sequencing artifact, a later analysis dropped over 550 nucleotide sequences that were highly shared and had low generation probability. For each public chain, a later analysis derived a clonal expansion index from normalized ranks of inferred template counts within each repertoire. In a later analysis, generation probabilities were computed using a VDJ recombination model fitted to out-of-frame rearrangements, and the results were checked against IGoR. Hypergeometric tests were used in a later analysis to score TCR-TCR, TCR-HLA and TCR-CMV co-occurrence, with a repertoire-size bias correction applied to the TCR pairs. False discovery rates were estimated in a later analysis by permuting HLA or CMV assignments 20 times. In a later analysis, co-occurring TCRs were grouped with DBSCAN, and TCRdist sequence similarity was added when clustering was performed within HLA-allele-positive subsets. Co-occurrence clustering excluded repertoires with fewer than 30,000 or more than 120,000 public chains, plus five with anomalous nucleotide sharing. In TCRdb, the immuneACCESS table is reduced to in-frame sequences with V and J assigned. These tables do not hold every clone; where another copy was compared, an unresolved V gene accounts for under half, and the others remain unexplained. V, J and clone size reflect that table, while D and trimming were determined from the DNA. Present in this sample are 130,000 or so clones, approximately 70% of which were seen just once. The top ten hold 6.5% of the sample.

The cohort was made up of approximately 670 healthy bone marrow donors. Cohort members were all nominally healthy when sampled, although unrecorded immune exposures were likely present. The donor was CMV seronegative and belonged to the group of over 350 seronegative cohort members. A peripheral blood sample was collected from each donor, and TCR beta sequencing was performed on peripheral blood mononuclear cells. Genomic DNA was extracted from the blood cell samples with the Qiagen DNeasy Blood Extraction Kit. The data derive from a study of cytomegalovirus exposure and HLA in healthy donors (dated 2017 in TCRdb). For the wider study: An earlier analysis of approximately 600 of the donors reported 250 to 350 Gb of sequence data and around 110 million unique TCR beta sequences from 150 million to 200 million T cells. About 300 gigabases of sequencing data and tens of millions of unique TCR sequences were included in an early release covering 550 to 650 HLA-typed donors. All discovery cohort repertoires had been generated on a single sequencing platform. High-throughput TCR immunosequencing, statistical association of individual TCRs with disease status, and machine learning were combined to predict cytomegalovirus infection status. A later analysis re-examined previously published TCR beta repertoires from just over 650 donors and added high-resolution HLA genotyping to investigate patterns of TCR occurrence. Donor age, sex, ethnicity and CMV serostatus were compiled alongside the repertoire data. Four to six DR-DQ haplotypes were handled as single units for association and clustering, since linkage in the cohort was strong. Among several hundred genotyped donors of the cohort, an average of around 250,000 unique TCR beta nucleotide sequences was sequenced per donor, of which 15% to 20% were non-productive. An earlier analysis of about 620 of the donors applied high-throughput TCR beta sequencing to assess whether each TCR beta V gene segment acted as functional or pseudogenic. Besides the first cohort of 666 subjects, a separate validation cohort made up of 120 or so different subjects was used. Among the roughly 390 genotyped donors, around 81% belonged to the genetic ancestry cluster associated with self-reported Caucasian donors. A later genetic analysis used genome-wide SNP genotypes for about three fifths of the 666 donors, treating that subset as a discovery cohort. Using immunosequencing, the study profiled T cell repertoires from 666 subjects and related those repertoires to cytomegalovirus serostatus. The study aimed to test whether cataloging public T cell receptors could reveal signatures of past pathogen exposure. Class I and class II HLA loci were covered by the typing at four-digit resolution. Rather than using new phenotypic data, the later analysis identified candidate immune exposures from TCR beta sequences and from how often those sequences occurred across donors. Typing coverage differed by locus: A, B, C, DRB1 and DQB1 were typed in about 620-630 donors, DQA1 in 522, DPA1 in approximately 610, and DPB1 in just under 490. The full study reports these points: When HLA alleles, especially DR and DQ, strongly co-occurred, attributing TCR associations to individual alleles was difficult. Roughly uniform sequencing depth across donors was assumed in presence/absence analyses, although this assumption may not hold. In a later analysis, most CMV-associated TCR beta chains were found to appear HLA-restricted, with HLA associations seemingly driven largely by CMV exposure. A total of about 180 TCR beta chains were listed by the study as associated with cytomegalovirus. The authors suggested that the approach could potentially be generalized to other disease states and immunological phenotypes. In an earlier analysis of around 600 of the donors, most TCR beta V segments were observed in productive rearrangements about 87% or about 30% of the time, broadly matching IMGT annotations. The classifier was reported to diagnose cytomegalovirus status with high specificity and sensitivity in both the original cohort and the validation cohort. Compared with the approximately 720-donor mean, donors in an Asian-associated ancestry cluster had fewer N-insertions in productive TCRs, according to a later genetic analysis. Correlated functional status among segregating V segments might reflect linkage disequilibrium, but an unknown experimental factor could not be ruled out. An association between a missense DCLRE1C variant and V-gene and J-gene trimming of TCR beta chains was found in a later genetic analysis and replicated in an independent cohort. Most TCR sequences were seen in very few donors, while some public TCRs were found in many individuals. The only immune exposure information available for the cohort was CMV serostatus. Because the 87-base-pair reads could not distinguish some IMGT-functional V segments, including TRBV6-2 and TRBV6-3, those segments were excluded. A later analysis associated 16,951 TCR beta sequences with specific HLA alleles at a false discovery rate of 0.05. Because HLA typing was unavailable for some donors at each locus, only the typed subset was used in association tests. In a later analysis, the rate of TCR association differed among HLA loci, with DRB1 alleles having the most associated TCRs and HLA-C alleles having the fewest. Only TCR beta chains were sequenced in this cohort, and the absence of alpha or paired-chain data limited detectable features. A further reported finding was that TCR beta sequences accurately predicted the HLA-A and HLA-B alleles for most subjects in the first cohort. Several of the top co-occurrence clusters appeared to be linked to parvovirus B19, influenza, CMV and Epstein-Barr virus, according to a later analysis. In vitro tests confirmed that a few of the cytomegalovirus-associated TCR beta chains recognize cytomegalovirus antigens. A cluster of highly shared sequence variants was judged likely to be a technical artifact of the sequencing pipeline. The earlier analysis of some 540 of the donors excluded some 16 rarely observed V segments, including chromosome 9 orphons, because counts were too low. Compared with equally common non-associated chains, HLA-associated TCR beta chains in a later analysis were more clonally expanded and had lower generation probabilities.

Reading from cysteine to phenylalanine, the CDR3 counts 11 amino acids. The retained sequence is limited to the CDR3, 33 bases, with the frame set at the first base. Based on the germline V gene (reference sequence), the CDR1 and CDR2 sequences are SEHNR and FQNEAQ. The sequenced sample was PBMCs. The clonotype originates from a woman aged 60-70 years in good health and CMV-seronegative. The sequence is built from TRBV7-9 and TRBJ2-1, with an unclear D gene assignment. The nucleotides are TGTTCCAGCAGCTTACAGTTTCCTGCGTTCTTC. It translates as CSSSLQFPAFF. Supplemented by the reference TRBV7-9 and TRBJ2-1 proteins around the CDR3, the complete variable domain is DTGVSQNPRHKITKRGQNVTFRCDPISEHNRLYWYRQTLGQGPEFLTYFQNEAQLEKSRLLSDRFSAERPKGSFSTLEIQRTEQGDSAMYLCSSSLQFPAFFGPGTRLTVL.